Below are 24 T cell receptor beta chains sequenced from a single sample in a study of shared clonotypes between healthy human individuals. The table came from immunoSEQ multiplex PCR; TCRdb's copy has only in-frame clones and leaves some out. This sample carries millions of clones, more than 80% of them seen once, and the ten largest clones take 0.39%. Sequences were obtained from naive CD4+ T cells from PBMCs. Stated subset: CD45RA+ positively selected. The receptors shown here come from a man between 18 and 35 years old in good health. Some clones in this sample may be carry-over from other donors' samples.

This sequence joins TRBV28 and TRBJ1-2; 8 bases line up with TRBD1. Germline V gene data show CDR1 as MDHEN and CDR2 as SYDVKM. J lost 5 bases, V lost 4 bases, and 12 bases had no gene match. This CDR3 spans 16 amino acids. The CDR3 loop reads CASSSGQGGSLYGYTF. Here the CDR3 DNA reads TGTGCCAGCAGTTCCGGACAGGGTGGATCCCTGTATGGCTACACCTTC.

The rearrangement uses TRBV5-1 and TRBJ2-3, with D possibly TRBD2 on 6 matching bases. Germline V gene data show CDR1 as SGHRS and CDR2 as YFSETQ. The CDR3 covers 17 residues. V lost 5 bases to trimming and J lost 1 base, with 20 bases between them. Here the CDR3 reads CASRGDQRVTGTDTQYF. The DNA of the CDR3 is TGCGCCAGCAGGGGGGACCAGCGGGTCACTGGCACAGATACGCAGTATTTT.

The chain combines TRBV6-5 with TRBJ2-4, with D tentatively TRBD2 (5 bases). Looked up from germline, CDR1 is MNHEY and CDR2 is SVGAGI. V lost 0 bases to trimming and J lost 8 bases, with 14 bases between them. The CDR3 consists of 15 residues. The CDR3 DNA reads as TGTGCCAGCAGTTACTCGGCAACAGAGCGGTACATTCAGTACTTC. Its translation: CASSYSATERYIQYF.

This clone was seen only a few times. The chain links TRBV6-5 to TRBJ1-5, with TRBD1 matching over 8 bases. The CDR3 runs 14 residues. The V gene's germline CDR1 is MNHEY and CDR2 SVGAGI. J gave up 7 bases and V 4 bases, and 6 bases lay outside the gene matches. The CDR3 spells CASSFTTGGQPQHF. CDR3 DNA sequence: TGTGCCAGCAGTTTCACAACAGGGGGGCAGCCCCAGCATTTT.

This clone has a handful of counts. V usage is TRBV6-6 and J usage is TRBJ1-2; D is unresolved. V shed 0 bases and J shed 6 bases, with 11 bases lying between them. Looked up from germline, CDR1 is MNHNY and CDR2 is SVGAGI (reference sequence). This CDR3 region has 14 residues. CDR3 amino acids: CASSYSTRTDGYTF. CDR3 nucleotide sequence: TGTGCCAGCAGTTACTCGACAAGGACGGATGGCTACACCTTC.

The V call is TRBV7-8, the J call TRBJ1-1, with TRBD1 matching over 7 bases. Germline V CDR1 and CDR2: SGHVS, FQNEAQ. This CDR3 is 13 amino acids long. The V and J ends lost 0 bases and 8 bases, in that order; junction bases with no gene match: 3. CDR3 DNA sequence: TGTGCCAGCAGCTTAGCGTCGACAGGGGAAGCTTTCTTT. Protein product: CASSLASTGEAFF. Drawing the rest from reference TRBV7-8 and TRBJ1-1, the complete variable domain is GAGVSQSPRYKVAKRGQDVALRCDPISGHVSLFWYQQALGQGPEFLTYFQNEAQLDKSGLPSDRFFAERPEGSVSTLKIQRTQQEDSAVYLCASSLASTGEAFFGQGTRLTVV.

The chain carries TRBV28 and TRBJ2-7; 12 nucleotides align to TRBD1. V gave up 5 bases and J gave up 2 bases; unmatched junction bases: 13. From germline, CDR1 is MDHEN and CDR2 SYDVKM. This CDR3 is 18 amino acids long. CDR3 DNA sequence: TGTGCCAGCAGTCCACCTCCGGGGACAGGGGGCGGCCCCTACGAGCAGTACTTC. As protein: CASSPPPGTGGGPYEQYF.

With regard to this clone: At one end, the junction sequence differs from germline, possibly due to a read error. For the CDR3, the DNA is TGCGCCAGCAGCCAAGCTCTTCTTCCAGGGACAGGGTCCTCCGAGCAGTACTTC. Encoded protein: CASSQALLPGTGSSEQYF. This chain joins TRBV4-1 and TRBJ2-7; 9 positions agree with TRBD1. The length of the CDR3 is 18 residues. Germline CDR1 MGHRA, CDR2 YSYEKL.

The chain has TRBV5-1 and TRBJ2-5; D might be TRBD1 (5 bases). CDR1 SGHRS and CDR2 YFSETQ come from the germline V gene. The CDR3 sequence is 15 residues long. The V end was cut by 0 bases, the J end by 0 bases, with 9 bases between. The CDR3 DNA reads as TGCGCCAGCAGCTTGGGACAGACAAACCAAGAGACCCAGTACTTC. It specifies CASSLGQTNQETQYF.

This clone came up a few times. V is TRBV30 and J is TRBJ1-5; no clear D gene. This CDR3 comprises 11 residues. V was trimmed by 7 bases and J by 6 bases, leaving 10 bases between them. CDR1 is GTSNPN and CDR2 is SVGIG in the germline V gene (reference sequence). CDR3: CASGFGQPQHF. The CDR3 bases are TGTGCCTCGGGCTTTGGTCAGCCCCAGCATTTT.

The gene calls are TRBV15 and TRBJ2-3, with D perhaps given as TRBD1 or TRBD2 (5 bases each). CDR1 is LNHNV, CDR2 YYDKDF, per germline (reference sequence). The CDR3 length is 16 residues. Trimming left V 0 bases short and J 2 bases short, with 12 bases between. The CDR3 DNA follows: TGTGCCACCAGCAGAGAGGGGGATGGGGCCACAGATACGCAGTATTTT. This codes for CATSREGDGATDTQYF.

The chain has TRBV18 and TRBJ1-1, with 8 bases that match TRBD1. The germline V gene has CDR1 KGHSH and CDR2 LQKENI. This CDR3 has 14 residues. V lost 2 bases to trimming and J lost 6 bases; unmatched junction nucleotides: 5. CDR3 in DNA: TGTGCCAGCTCACCAACAGGGGGTCATTCTGAAGCTTTCTTT. Its protein product is CASSPTGGHSEAFF.

The chain has TRBV6-5 and TRBJ2-7; tentatively, D is TRBD2 (6 bases). The CDR3 runs 14 residues. V was shortened by 4 bases and J by 7 bases, with 17 bases between the two germline ends. The germline gives CDR1 MNHEY, CDR2 SVGAGI. The CDR3 region has the DNA TGTGCCAGCAGTTTGCCCTCGCCTGGGAGGGAGCAGTACTTC. It yields the protein CASSLPSPGREQYF.

This clone appeared a single time. The chain uses TRBV7-2 and TRBJ2-7; 7 bases match TRBD2. V trimming: 1 base; J trimming: 8 bases; junction bases outside the gene matches: 23. The CDR3 covers 19 residues. CDR1 and CDR2 (germline): SGHTA, FQGNSA. The CDR3 protein is CASSLVAGVISPTFFQQYF. Written as DNA, the CDR3 is TGTGCCAGCAGCTTAGTGGCGGGAGTGATCAGCCCTACTTTCTTCCAGCAGTACTTC.

The rearrangement links TRBV28 to TRBJ1-5, with D perhaps matching TRBD1 (5 bases). Trimming cost V 5 bases and J 4 bases, with 21 bases left between them. Germline CDR1 is MDHEN and CDR2 is SYDVKM. The CDR3 length is 17 residues. The CDR3 region has the DNA TGTGCCAGCAGTCCCGACAGTCCCCATCTGGGGAATCAGCCCCAGCATTTT. Its translation is CASSPDSPHLGNQPQHF.

This rearrangement joins TRBV28 to TRBJ2-7; 8 bases fit TRBD1. This CDR3 spans 15 amino acids. J gave up 4 bases and V 7 bases, and 12 bases lay outside the gene matches. Germline V lookup: CDR1 MDHEN, CDR2 SYDVKM. The CDR3 is CASTEAGTGEYEQYF. The CDR3 DNA reads TGTGCCAGCACCGAAGCCGGGACAGGAGAATACGAGCAGTACTTC.

This chain connects TRBV7-9 to TRBJ2-2, with D perhaps matching TRBD1 (5 bases). This CDR3 contains 15 residues. V lost 7 bases and J lost 3, with 15 bases in between. Germline V gives CDR1 SEHNR, CDR2 FQNEAQ (reference sequence). This CDR3 reads CASTRGLRDTGELFF. The CDR3 coding sequence is TGTGCCAGCACAAGGGGCCTCAGGGACACCGGGGAGCTGTTTTTT.

CDR3 nucleotide sequence: TGTGCCAGCAGTTTCACCGCAGGGGGTCTCCTCGGGCTGTTTTTT. It encodes CASSFTAGGLLGLFF. This rearrangement joins TRBV28 to TRBJ1-4; 7 bases fit TRBD1. The CDR3 runs 15 residues. The germline gives CDR1 MDHEN, CDR2 SYDVKM. Germline trimming cut 3 bases from V and 14 bases from J; bases unmatched to any gene: 15.

This clone appeared once. The rearrangement uses TRBV6-1 and TRBJ2-7, with 9 bases matching TRBD2. V lost 4 bases and J lost 0; bases outside the gene matches: 4. Germline CDR1 MNHNS, CDR2 SASEGT. This CDR3 comprises 15 residues. The CDR3 reads CASSALRGGSYEQYF. The DNA for the CDR3 is TGTGCCAGCAGTGCTTTGCGGGGGGGCTCCTACGAGCAGTACTTC.

The chain couples TRBV5-1 to TRBJ2-7; maybe TRBD1 (5 bases). CDR1 and CDR2 (germline): SGHRS, YFSETQ. Trimming pared 0 bases from V and 7 bases from J, leaving 17 bases between. There are 15 residues in the CDR3. This CDR3 is CASSLGTGDPKEQYF. CDR3 sequence (DNA): TGCGCCAGCAGCTTGGGCACAGGAGATCCTAAGGAGCAGTACTTC.

This chain links TRBV9 with TRBJ2-1, with 12 bases matching TRBD2. Germline loops: CDR1 SGDLS, CDR2 YYNGEE. V lost 4 bases and J lost 7; bases outside the gene matches: 9. The CDR3 length is 16 residues. CDR3 DNA: TGTGCCAGCAGCCCCCTGGGACTAGCGGGTTTAAATGAGCAGTTCTTC. Translation gives CASSPLGLAGLNEQFF.

The chain is built from TRBV10-3 and TRBJ2-5; 7 nucleotides agree with TRBD1. The germline gives CDR1 ENHRY, CDR2 SYGVKD. CDR3 length: 21 amino acids. J gave up 4 bases and V 2 bases, and 25 bases lay outside the gene matches. CDR3 protein: CAISETFFRLDRAKGGETQYF. The CDR3 region has the DNA TGTGCCATCAGTGAGACGTTTTTTAGGCTAGACAGGGCCAAAGGGGGAGAGACCCAGTACTTC.

CDR3 sequence (DNA): TGCGCCAGCAGCTTCCGGACTAGCGGGGCCTACGAGCAGTACTTC. Translated: CASSFRTSGAYEQYF. This sequence joins TRBV5-1 and TRBJ2-7; 12 nucleotides match TRBD2. Per germline, CDR1 SGHRS and CDR2 YFSETQ. The CDR3 is 15 residues long. The ends lost 2 bases at V and 2 bases at J; junction bases unmatched: 2.

The CDR3 DNA is TGTGCCAGCAGGCCCAAGCGGGAGTCACCATACGAGCAGTACTTC. Its translation is CASRPKRESPYEQYF. The chain uses TRBV6-5 and TRBJ2-7; 8 bases are shared with TRBD2. V shed 6 bases, J shed 4 bases, and the junction held 11 bases outside the gene matches. Germline V gene data show CDR1 as MNHEY and CDR2 as SVGAGI. The CDR3 is 15 amino acids.